The entry below gives a single T cell receptor beta chain sequence along with its context. Its antigen remains unidentified. The data were obtained in a study of T cell responses to AZD1222 COVID-19 vaccine. Study findings and constraints: Across the whole spike, CD4 TCRs peaked at regions 160-218 and 743-854. Spike-specific TCR breadth and depth were elevated following two AZD1222 doses. Of spike-specific TCRs, nearly half reportedly target regions left unmutated in variants. The donor cohort was predominantly white British with a female majority, and clonal diversity may have been underestimated.

Some clones are missing from TCRdb's copy, which holds only in-frame ones; the method was immunoSEQ multiplex PCR. The sample has around 130,000 clones; around 83% are singletons. Trimming removed 5 bases from V and 4 bases from J, with 11 bases in between. CDR3 size: 14 residues. Germline V gives CDR1 LNHDA, CDR2 SQIVND (reference sequence). This rearrangement joins TRBV19 to TRBJ2-2, with a possible D match to TRBD1 (6 bases). This receptor was obtained from an adult who received the AZD1222 COVID-19 vaccine. The sequenced sample was peripheral blood, obtained 28 days after the second AZD1222 dose. This chain's CDR3 is CASSVDRSTGELFF. DNA of the CDR3: TGTGCCAGTAGTGTCGACAGGAGCACCGGGGAGCTGTTTTTT. Complete variable domain (other parts from reference TRBV19 and TRBJ2-2): DGGITQSPKYLFRKEGQNVTLSCEQNLNHDAMYWYRQDPGQGLRLIYYSQIVNDFQKGDIAEGYSVSREKKESFPLTVTSAQKNPTAFYLCASSVDRSTGELFFGEGSRLTVL.